This T cell receptor beta chain comes out of a study of T cells in Graves' hyperthyroidism and ophthalmopathy. At the level of the study: The authors collected peripheral blood at initial diagnosis, before any treatment.

This clonotype was recorded at least ten times. Calling Graves' hyperthyroidism stable meant ophthalmopathy did not progress within 18 months. Patients having uncontrolled infection, another autoimmune disease, pregnancy or lactation were not included. V was clipped by 4 bases and J by 4 bases; unmatched bases: 8. CDR3 length: 15 residues. RNA transcripts were the template for amplifying TCR beta CDR3 regions. The HTBI set primed first-round TCR CDR3 RT-PCR. Each CDR3 protein gets one entry after TCRdb re-called the multiplex PCR reads with MiXCR. Here the sample spans more than 500,000 distinct CDR3 sequences, 15% to 20% being singletons.

The sequence came from a woman younger than 45 with Graves' hyperthyroidism. Sequencing was performed on blood. This chain joins TRBV12-3 or TRBV12-4 and TRBJ2-7; the match to TRBD2 covers 9 bases. DNA of the CDR3: TGTGCCAGCAGTTCTCCCGGGACTAGCAGATACGAGCAGTACTTC. Protein sequence: CASSSPGTSRYEQYF.